This TCR beta chain was observed in a study of cytomegalovirus exposure and HLA in healthy donors. This clone was seen only once. The CDR3 length is 14 residues. Germline values: CDR1 MNHNS, CDR2 SASEGT. Between the trimmed V and J ends, which lost 7 bases and 3 bases, there was a span of 14 bases. The PCR ran on 60 Vbeta and 13 Jbeta primers. Sequencing was performed with immunoSEQ multiplex PCR; in TCRdb, only in-frame clones are kept and a portion is missing. The table records fewer than 120,000 clones, around three quarters of them present only once. Sequences were obtained from PBMCs. This chain links TRBV6-1 with TRBJ2-3; D possibly corresponds to TRBD1 (5 bases). This receptor was obtained from a woman aged 30 to 39 in good health and CMV-seronegative. The CDR3 DNA is TGTGCCAGCACCCTAGGGGTTAGTACAGATACGCAGTATTTT. Translated, it gives CASTLGVSTDTQYF.